This T cell receptor beta chain is from a study of blood T cell repertoires in COVID-19. J was trimmed by 7 bases and V by 6 bases; bases with no gene match: 15. CDR3 length: 16 residues. Profiled with immunoSEQ multiplex PCR; TCRdb holds only in-frame clones, not every one. The sample has 60,000 to 75,000 clones, around 86% seen once; the top ten hold 2%. The TCR sequence derives from a young man with acute or convalescent COVID-19. Sample: peripheral blood. The chain recombines TRBV23-1 with TRBJ1-2; 9 positions match TRBD1. TRBV23-1 is flagged as an ORF with uncertain function. The CDR3 loop is CASSRPGPGQGVGYTF. The CDR3 DNA reads as TGCGCCAGCAGCCGACCCGGACCGGGACAGGGAGTTGGCTACACCTTC.